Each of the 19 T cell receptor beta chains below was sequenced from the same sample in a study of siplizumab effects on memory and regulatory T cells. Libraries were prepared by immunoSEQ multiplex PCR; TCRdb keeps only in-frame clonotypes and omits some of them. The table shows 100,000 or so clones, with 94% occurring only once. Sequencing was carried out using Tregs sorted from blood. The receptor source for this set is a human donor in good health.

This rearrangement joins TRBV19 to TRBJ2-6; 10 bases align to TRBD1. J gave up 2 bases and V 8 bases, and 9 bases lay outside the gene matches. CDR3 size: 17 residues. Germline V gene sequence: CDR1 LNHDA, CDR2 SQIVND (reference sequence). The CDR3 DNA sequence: TGTGCCAGTGGTCGGACAGGGGGAGAACCTGGGGCCAACGTCCTGACTTTC. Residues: CASGRTGGEPGANVLTF.

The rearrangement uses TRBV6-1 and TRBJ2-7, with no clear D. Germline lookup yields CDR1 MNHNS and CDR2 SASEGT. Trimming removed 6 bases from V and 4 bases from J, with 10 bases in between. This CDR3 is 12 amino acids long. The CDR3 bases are TGTGCCAGCAGCAGATCCCCATACGAGCAGTACTTC. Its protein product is CASSRSPYEQYF.

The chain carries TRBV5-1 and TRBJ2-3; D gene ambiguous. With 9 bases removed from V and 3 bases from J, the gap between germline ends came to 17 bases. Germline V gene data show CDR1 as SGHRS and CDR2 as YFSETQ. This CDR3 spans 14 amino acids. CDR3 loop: CATTDESGTDTQYF. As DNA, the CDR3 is TGCGCCACCACCGACGAATCAGGAACAGATACGCAGTATTTT.

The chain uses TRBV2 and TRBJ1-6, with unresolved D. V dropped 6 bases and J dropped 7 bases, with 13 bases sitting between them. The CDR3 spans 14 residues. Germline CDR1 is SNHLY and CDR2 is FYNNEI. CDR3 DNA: TGTGCCAGCAGACCCGTTTCGTGGAATTCACCCCTCCACTTT. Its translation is CASRPVSWNSPLHF.

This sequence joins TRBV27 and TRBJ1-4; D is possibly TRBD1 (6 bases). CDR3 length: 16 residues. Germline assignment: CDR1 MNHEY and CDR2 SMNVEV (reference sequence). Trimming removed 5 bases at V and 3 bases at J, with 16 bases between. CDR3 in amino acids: CASSTGLGGPNEKLFF. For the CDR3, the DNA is TGTGCCAGCAGTACCGGATTGGGGGGCCCTAATGAAAAACTGTTTTTT.

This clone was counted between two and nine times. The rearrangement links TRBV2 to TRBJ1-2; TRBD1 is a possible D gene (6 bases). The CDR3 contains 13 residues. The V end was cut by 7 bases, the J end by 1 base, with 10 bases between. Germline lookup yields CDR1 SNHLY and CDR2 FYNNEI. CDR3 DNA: TGTGCCAGCATAGAGGACAGTAACTATGGCTACACCTTC. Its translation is CASIEDSNYGYTF. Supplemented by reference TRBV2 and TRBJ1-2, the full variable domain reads EPEVTQTPSHQVTQMGQEVILRCVPISNHLYFYWYRQILGQKVEFLVSFYNNEISEKSEIFDDQFSVERPDGSNFTLKIRSTKLEDSAMYFCASIEDSNYGYTFGSGTRLTVV.

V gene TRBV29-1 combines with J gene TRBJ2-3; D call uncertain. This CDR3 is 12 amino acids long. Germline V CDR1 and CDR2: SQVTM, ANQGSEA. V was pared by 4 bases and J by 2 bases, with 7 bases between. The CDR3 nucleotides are TGCAGCGTTGTCCTTTTCACAGATACGCAGTATTTT. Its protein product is CSVVLFTDTQYF.

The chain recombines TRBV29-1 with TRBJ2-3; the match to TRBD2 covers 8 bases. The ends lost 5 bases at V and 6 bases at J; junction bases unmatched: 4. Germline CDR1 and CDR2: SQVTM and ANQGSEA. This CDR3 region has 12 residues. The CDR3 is CSVSGRSDTQYF. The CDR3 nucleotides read TGCAGCGTTAGCGGGAGATCCGATACGCAGTATTTT.

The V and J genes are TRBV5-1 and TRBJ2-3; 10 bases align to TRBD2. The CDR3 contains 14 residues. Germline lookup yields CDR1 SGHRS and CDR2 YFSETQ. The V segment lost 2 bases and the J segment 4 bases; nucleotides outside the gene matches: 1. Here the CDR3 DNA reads TGCGCCAGCAGCTTTGGGACTAGCGCAGATACGCAGTATTTT. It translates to CASSFGTSADTQYF.

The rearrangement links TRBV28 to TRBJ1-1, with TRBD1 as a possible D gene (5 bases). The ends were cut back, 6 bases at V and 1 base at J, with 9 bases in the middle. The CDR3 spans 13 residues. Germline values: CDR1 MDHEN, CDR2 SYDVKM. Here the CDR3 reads CASRAGWNTEAFF. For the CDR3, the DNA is TGTGCCAGCAGGGCAGGGTGGAACACTGAAGCTTTCTTT.

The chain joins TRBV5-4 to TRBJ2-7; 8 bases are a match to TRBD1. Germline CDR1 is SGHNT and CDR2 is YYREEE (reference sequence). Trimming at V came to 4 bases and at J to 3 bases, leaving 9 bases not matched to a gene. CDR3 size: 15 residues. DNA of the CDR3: TGTGCCAGCAGCCCGGACAGGGAAGTTTTCTACGAGCAGTACTTC. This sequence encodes CASSPDREVFYEQYF.

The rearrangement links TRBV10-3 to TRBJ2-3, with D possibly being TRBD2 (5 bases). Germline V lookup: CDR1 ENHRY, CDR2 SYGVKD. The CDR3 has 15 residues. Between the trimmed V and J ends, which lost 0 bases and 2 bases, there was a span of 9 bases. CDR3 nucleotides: TGTGCCATCAGTGAGTCGAGCGGAGACACAGATACGCAGTATTTT. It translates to CAISESSGDTDTQYF.

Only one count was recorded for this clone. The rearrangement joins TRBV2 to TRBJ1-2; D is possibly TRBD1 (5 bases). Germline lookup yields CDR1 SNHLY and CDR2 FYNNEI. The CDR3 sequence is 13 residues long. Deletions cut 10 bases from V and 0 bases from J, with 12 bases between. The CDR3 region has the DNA TGTGCCACTCCTGACAGAGCTAACTATGGCTACACCTTC. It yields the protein CATPDRANYGYTF.

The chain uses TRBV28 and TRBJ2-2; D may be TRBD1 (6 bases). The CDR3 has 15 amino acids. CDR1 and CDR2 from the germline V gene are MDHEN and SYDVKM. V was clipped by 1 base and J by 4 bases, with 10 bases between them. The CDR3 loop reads CASSLSRGFTGELFF. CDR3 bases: TGTGCCAGCAGTTTATCCAGGGGATTCACCGGGGAGCTGTTTTTT.

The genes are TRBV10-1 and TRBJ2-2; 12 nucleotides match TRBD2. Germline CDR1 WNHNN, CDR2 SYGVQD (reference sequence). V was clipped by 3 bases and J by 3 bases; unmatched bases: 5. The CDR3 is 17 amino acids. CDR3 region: CASSELAGGHYTGELFF. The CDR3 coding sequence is TGCGCCAGCAGTGAACTAGCGGGAGGACATTACACCGGGGAGCTGTTTTTT.

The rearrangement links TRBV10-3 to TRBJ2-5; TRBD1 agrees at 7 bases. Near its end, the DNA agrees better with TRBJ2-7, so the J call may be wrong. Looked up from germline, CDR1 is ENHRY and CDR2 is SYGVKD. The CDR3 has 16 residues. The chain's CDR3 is CAISSVRGTDRYEQYF. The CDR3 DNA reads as TGTGCCATCAGCTCCGTTAGGGGGACAGACCGTTACGAGCAGTACTTC.

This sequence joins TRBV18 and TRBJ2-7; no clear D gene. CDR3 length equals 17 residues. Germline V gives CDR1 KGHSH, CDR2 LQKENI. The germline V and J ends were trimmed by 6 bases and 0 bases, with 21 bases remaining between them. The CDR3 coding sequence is TGTGCCAGCTCCCGAACAAATATAGGTCGAATCTCCTACGAGCAGTACTTC. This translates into CASSRTNIGRISYEQYF.

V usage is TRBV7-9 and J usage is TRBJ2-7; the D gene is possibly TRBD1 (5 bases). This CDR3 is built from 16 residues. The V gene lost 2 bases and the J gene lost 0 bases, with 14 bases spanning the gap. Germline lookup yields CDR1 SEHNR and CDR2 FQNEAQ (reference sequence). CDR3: CASSLTTGHLSYEQYF. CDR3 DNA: TGTGCCAGCAGCTTAACTACAGGCCATCTCTCCTACGAGCAGTACTTC.

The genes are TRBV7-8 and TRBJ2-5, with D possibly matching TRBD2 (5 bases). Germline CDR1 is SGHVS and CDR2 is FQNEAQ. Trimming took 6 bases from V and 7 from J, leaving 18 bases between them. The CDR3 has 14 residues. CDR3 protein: CASSPGVPSGTQYF. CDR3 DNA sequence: TGTGCCAGCAGTCCCGGGGTGCCTTCGGGGACCCAGTACTTC.